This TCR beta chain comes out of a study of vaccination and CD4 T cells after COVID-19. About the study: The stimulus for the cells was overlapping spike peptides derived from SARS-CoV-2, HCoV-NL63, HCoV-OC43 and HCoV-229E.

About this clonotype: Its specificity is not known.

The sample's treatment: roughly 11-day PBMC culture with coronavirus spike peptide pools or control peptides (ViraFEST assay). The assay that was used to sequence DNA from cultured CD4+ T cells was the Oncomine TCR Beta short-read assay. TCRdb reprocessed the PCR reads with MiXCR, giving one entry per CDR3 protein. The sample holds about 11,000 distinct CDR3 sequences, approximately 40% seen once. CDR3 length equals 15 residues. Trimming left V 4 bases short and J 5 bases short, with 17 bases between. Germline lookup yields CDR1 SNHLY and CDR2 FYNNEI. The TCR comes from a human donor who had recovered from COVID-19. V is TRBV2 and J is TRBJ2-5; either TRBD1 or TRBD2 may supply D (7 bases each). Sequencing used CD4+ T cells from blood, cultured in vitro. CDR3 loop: CASSGEGAPGETQYF. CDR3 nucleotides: TGTGCCAGCAGTGGGGAGGGGGCTCCTGGGGAGACCCAGTACTTC.